The source of this T cell receptor (beta chain) is a study of graft-versus-host responses after intestinal transplantation (dated by TCRdb to the early 2020s). As for the study more broadly: Multivisceral, liver-intestinal, or isolated intestinal transplants were received by the recipients. Bulk TCR-beta CDR3 sequencing was used to track graft-versus-host and host-versus-graft alloreactive T cell clones in the graft, circulation and bone marrow after intestinal transplantation. Anti-thymocyte globulin induction was given to all recipients, followed by maintenance tacrolimus and steroids for approximately three years. To identify alloreactive clones, pre-transplant mixed lymphocyte reaction products were sequenced and compared with unstimulated pre-transplant donor and recipient T cells. The cohort enrolled under 30 intestinal transplant recipients, one of whom was a retransplant, and a few patients without pretransplant specimens were excluded. Rather than going through the commercial service, samples from a few later patients were sequenced in-house on an Illumina MiSeq and processed with MiXCR. A peak of at least 4% donor T cells among recipient peripheral blood mononuclear cells was the definition used for donor T cell macrochimerism. Results and caveats for the whole study, not just this receptor: The conclusions were limited by the relatively low number and heterogeneity of the intestinal transplant patients. Peak levels of circulating GvH clones were associated with declines in HvG clones early after transplant. GvH clones were detected in recipient bone marrow, and some appeared earlier in ileal mucosa or blood, consistent with an intestinal mucosal origin. In the allografts of patients with donor T cell macrochimerism, GvH to HvG T cell clonal ratios were high.

As to this clone: The target of this receptor is not known. Base qualities were left out, and no much larger clone turns up one base away.

The trim is 4 bases for V and 5 bases for J, with a gap of 9 bases between the germline ends. From the cysteine up to the phenylalanine, the CDR3 has a length of 12 residues. Kept here is only the CDR3 DNA, which spans 36 bases and is read in frame from base 1. Sequences SGHDT (CDR1) and YYEEEE (CDR2) are obtained from the germline V gene. The library relied on the immunoSEQ multiplex PCR assay. For most patients, genomic DNA was isolated using the Qiagen DNeasy Blood and Tissue Kit and was shipped frozen to Adaptive Biotechnologies for TCR sequencing. High-throughput TCR-beta CDR3 sequencing of genomic DNA from most patients was performed by Adaptive Biotechnologies. Turning to the authors' computational methods: Adaptive's ImmunoSEQ software was the source of the TCR sequencing data for roughly 19 patients, while three other patients were processed with MiXCR and VDJtools. To correct CD4 versus CD8 sorting errors, any sequence found in both subsets at a frequency ratio below 5:1 was removed. CDR3 nucleotide sequences shared by donor and recipient were removed because the origin of these sequences could not be assigned. To be classed as alloreactive, a clone needed at least 2-fold expansion over unstimulated cells and a minimum CFSE-low frequency of 0.002% (template counts) or 0.001% (read counts). A clone was considered mappable if detected in the sequenced pre-transplant spleen, lymph node, or MLR CFSE-low populations of the donor or recipient. Cumulative frequency of alloreactive clones was calculated as a percentage of all sequences weighted by copy number. TCRdb took over this immuneACCESS table, retaining in-frame rearrangements with V and J assigned. Such tables are incomplete; in checked studies, under half of the missing clones stem from an unresolved V gene, and the remainder is unexplained. V, J and clone size are taken as reported in that table, and D and trimming were inferred from the DNA itself. The table for this sample lists tens of thousands of clones; nearly 90% of them were counted only once. The ten most abundant clones make up less than 5% of the sample.

Sample time point, as interpreted from the label and publication: cells obtained before transplantation from donor or recipient. CD3+CD4+ and CD3+CD8+ populations were FACS-sorted from unstimulated pre-transplant donor and recipient cells taken from spleen or lymph nodes. Sample: unstimulated CD8+ T cells sorted from spleen or lymph node cells, taken before transplant. The rearranged chain carries TRBV5-6 and TRBJ1-1; D gene: possibly TRBD1, on 5 matching bases. The receptor's source is a human donor who was the organ donor for an intestinal transplant. At the DNA level, the sequence is TGTGCCAGCAGCGTAGGGGATACTGAAGCTTTCTTT. Translated, it gives CASSVGDTEAFF.